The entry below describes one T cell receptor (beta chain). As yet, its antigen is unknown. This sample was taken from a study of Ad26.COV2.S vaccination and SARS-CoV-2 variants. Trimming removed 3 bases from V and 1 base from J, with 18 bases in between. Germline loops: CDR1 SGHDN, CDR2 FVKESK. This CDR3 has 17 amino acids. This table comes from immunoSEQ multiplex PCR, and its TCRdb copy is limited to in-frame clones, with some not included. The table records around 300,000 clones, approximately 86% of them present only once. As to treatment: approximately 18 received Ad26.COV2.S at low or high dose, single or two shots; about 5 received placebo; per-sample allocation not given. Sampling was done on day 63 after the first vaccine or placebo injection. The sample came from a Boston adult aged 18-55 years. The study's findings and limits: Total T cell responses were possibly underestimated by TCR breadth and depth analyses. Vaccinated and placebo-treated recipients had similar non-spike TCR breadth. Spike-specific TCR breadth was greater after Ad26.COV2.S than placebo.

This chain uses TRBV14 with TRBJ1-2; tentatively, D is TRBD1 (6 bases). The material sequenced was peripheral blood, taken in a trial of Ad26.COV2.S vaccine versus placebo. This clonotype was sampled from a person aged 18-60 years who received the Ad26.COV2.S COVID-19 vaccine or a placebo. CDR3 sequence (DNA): TGTGCCAGCAGCCATCTGTACCCAGGGGCGAGTAACTATGGCTACACCTTC. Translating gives CASSHLYPGASNYGYTF.